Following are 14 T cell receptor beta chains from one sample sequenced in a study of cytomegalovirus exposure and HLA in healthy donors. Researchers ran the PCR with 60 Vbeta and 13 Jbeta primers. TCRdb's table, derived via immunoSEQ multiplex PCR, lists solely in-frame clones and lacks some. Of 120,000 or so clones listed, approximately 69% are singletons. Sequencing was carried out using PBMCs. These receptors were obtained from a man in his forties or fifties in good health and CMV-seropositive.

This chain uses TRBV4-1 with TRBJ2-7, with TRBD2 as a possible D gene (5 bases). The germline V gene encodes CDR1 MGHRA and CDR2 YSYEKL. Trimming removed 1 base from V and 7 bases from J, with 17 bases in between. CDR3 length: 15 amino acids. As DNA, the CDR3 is TGCGCCAGCAGCCAAGGACGGGGTTCGAATTGGGAGCAGTACTTC. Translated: CASSQGRGSNWEQYF.

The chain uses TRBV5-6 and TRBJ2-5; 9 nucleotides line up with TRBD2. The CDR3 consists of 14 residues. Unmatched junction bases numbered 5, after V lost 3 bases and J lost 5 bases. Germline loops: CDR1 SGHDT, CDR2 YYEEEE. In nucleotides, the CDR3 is TGTGCCAGCAGCTCCAGCGGGGGGTTGGAGACCCAGTACTTC. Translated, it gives CASSSSGGLETQYF.

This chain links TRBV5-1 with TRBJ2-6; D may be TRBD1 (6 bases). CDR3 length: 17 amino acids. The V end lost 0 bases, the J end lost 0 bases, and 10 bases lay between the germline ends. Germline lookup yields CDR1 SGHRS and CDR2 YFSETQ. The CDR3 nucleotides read TGCGCCAGCAGCTTGGGACAGGATAGCTCTGGGGCCAACGTCCTGACTTTC. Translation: CASSLGQDSSGANVLTF.

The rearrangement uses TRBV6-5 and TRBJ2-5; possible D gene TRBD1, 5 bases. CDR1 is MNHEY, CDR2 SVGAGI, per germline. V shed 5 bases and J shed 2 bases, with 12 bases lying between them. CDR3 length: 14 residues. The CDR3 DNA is TGTGCCAGCAGTCCCCACAGGTTACAAGAGACCCAGTACTTC. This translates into CASSPHRLQETQYF.

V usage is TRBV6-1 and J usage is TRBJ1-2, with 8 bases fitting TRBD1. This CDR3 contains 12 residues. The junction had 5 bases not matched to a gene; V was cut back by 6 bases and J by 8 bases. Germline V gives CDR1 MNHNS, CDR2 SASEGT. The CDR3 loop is CASRAGGGGYTF. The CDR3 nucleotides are TGTGCCAGCAGGGCAGGGGGCGGCGGCTACACCTTC.

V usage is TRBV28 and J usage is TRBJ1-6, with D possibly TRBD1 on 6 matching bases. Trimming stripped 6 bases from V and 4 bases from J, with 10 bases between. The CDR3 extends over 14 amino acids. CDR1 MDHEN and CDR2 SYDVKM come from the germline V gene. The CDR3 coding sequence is TGTGCCAGCAGCTCTGGACAGTATAATTCACCCCTCCACTTT. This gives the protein CASSSGQYNSPLHF.

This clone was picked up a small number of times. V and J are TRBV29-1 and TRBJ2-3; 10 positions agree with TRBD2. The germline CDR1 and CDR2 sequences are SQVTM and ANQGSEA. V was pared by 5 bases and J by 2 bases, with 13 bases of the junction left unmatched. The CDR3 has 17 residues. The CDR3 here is CSVWLAGVLRDTDTQYF. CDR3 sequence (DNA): TGCAGCGTTTGGCTAGCGGGAGTGTTGAGGGACACAGATACGCAGTATTTT.

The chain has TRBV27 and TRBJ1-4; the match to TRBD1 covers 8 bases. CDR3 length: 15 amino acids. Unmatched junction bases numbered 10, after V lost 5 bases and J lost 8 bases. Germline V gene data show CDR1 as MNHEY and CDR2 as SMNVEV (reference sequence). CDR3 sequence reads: CASSPGTGRGEKLFF. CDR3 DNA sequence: TGTGCCAGCAGTCCCGGGACAGGCCGGGGAGAAAAACTGTTTTTT.

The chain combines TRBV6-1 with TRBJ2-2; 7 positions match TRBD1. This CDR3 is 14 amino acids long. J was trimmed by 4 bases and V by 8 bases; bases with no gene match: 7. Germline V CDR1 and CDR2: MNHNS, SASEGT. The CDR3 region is CASVPSGGTGELFF. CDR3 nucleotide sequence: TGTGCCAGCGTACCGTCAGGGGGCACCGGGGAGCTGTTTTTT.

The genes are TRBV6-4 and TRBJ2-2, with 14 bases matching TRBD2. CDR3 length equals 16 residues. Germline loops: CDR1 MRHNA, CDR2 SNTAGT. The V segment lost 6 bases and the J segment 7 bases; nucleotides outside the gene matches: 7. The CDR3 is CASSVGTSGSVGELFF. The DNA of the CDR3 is TGTGCCAGCAGCGTCGGGACTAGCGGGAGTGTCGGGGAGCTGTTTTTT.

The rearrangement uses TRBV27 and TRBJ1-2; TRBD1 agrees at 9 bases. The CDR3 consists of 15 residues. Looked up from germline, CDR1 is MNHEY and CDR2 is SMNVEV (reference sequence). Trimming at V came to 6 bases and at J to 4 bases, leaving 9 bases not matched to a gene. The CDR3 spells CASSPTGGLIYGYTF. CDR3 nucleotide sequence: TGTGCCAGCAGCCCAACAGGGGGCCTTATCTATGGCTACACCTTC.

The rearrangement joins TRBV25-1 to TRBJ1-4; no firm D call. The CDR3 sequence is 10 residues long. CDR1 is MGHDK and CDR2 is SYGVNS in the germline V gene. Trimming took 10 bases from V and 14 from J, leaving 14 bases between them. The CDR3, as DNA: TGTGCCACGGAGGGAGTGGGGCTGTTTTTT. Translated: CATEGVGLFF.

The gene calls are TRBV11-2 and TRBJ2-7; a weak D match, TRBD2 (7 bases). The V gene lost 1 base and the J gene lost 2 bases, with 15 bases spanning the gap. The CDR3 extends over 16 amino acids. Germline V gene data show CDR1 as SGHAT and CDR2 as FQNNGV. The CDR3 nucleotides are TGTGCCAGCAGCTTAGTGGCTAGGGGGGGCACCTACGAGCAGTACTTC. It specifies CASSLVARGGTYEQYF.

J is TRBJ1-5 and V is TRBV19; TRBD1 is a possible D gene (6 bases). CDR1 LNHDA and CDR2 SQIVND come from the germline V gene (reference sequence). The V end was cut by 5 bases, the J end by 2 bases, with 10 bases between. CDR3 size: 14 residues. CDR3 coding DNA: TGTGCCAGTAGTGTGGCAGGGGGCAATCAGCCCCAGCATTTT. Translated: CASSVAGGNQPQHF. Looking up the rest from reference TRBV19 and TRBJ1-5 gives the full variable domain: DGGITQSPKYLFRKEGQNVTLSCEQNLNHDAMYWYRQDPGQGLRLIYYSQIVNDFQKGDIAEGYSVSREKKESFPLTVTSAQKNPTAFYLCASSVAGGNQPQHFGDGTRLSIL.